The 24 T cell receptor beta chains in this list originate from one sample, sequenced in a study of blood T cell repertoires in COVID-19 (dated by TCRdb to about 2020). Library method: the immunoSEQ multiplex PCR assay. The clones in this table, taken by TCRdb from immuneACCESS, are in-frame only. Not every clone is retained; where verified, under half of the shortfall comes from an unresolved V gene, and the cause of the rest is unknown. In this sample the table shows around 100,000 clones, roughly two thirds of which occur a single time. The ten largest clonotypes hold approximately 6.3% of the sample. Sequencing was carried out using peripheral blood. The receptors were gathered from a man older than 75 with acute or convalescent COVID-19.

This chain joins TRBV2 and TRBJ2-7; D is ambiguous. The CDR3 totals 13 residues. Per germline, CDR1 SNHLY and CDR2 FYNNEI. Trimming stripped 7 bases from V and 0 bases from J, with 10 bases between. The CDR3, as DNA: TGTGCCAGCACGACTTCTGTCTCCTACGAGCAGTACTTC. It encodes CASTTSVSYEQYF.

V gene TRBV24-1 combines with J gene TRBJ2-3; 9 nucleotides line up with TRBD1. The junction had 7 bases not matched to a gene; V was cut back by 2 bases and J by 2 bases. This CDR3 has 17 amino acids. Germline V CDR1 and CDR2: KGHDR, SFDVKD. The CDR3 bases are TGTGCCACCAGTGATTATCCGGGACAGGGATCCACAGATACGCAGTATTTT. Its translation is CATSDYPGQGSTDTQYF.

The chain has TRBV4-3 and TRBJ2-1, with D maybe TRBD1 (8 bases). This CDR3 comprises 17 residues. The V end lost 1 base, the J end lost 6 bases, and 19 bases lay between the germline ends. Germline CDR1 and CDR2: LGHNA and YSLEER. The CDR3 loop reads CASSQGGNRGGVNEQFF. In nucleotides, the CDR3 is TGCGCCAGCAGCCAAGGGGGCAACAGGGGGGGAGTCAATGAGCAGTTCTTC.

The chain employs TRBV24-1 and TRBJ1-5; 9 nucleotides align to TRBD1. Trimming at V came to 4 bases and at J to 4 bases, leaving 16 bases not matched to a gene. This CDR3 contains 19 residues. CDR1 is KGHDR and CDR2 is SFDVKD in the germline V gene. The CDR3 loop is CATSEPGTGLYFGNQPQHF. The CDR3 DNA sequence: TGTGCCACCAGTGAACCCGGGACAGGGTTATATTTTGGTAATCAGCCCCAGCATTTT.

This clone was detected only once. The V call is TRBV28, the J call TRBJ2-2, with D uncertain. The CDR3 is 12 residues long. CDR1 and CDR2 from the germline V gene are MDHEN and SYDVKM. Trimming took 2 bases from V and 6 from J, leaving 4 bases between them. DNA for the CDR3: TGTGCCAGCAGTTTACCTTCCGGGGAGCTGTTTTTT. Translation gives CASSLPSGELFF.

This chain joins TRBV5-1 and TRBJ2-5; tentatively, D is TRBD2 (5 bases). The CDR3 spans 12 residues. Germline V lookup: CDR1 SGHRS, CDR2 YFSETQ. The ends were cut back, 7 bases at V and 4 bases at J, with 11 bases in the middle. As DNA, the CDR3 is TGCGCCAGCGGGAGTAAGGGAGAGACCCAGTACTTC. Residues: CASGSKGETQYF.

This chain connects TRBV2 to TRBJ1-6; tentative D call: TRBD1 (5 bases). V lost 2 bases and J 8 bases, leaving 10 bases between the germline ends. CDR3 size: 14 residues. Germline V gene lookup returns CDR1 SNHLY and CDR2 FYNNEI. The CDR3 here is CASSEQGSDSPLHF. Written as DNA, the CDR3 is TGTGCCAGCAGTGAACAGGGCTCCGATTCACCCCTCCACTTT.

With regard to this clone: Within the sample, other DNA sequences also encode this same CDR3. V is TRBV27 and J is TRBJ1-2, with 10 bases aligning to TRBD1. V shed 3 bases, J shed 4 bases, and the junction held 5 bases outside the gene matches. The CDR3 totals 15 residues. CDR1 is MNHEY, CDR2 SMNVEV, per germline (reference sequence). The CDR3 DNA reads TGTGCCAGCAGTTTTGCGACAGGGGGCGTCTATGGCTACACCTTC. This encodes CASSFATGGVYGYTF.

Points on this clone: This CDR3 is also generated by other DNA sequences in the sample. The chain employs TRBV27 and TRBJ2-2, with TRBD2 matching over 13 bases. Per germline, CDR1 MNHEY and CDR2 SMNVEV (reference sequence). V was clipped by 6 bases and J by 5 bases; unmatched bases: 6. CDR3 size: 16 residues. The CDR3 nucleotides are TGTGCCAGCAGCTTACTAGCGGGAGGGCGGACCGGGGAGCTGTTTTTT. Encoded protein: CASSLLAGGRTGELFF.

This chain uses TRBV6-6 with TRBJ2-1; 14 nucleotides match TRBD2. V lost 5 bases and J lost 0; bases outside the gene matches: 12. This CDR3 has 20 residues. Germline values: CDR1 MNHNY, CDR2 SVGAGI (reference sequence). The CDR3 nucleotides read TGTGCCAGCAGTCAACCCGGGACTAGCGGGAGCCCCCACTCCTACAATGAGCAGTTCTTC. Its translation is CASSQPGTSGSPHSYNEQFF.

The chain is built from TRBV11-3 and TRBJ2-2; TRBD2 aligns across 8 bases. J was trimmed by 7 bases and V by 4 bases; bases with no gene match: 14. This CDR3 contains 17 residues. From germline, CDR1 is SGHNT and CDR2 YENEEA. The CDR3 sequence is CASSSGGRAGGGGELFF. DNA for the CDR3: TGTGCCAGCAGCTCCGGGGGCCGGGCGGGAGGAGGCGGGGAGCTGTTTTTT.

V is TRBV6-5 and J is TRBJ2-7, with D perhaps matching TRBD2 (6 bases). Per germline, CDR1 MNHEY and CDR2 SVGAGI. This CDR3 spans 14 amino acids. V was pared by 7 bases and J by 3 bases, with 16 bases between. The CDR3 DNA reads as TGTGCCAGCAACCCCGGCCTGGGAGGCTACGAGCAGTACTTC. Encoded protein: CASNPGLGGYEQYF.

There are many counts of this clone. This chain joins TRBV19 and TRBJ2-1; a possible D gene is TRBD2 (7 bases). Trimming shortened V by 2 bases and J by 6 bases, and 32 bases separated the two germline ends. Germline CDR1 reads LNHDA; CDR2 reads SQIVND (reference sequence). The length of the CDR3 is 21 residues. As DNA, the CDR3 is TGTGCCAGTAGTATACTATCGGGCAGTCCGAGGGGGGGAGGGCCCGGCAATGAGCAGTTCTTC. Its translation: CASSILSGSPRGGGPGNEQFF.

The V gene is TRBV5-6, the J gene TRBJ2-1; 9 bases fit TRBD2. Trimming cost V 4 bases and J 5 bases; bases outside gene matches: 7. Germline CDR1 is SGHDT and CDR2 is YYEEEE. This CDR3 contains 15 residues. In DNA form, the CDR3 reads TGTGCCAGCAGCCTAGGACTAGCGCCCGACAATGAGCAGTTCTTC. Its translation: CASSLGLAPDNEQFF.

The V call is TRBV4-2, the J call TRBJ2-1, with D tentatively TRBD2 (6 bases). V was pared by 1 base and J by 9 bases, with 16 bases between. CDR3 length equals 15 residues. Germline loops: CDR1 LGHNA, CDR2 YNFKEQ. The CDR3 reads CASSQVVGSTVEQFF. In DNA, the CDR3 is TGTGCCAGCAGCCAAGTGGTCGGGAGCACAGTTGAGCAGTTCTTC.

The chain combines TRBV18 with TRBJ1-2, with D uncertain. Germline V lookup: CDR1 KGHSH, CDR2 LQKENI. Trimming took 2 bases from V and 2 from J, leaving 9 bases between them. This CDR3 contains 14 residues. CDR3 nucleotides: TGTGCCAGCTCACCATCCCCACGGAACTATGGCTACACCTTC. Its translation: CASSPSPRNYGYTF.

Here the CDR3 DNA reads TGTGCCAGTAGTATCTGGGGCATAAATCAGCCCCAGCATTTT. Translating gives CASSIWGINQPQHF. V is TRBV19 and J is TRBJ1-5; the D gene is possibly TRBD1 (5 bases). Trimming removed 3 bases from V and 4 bases from J, with 10 bases in between. The CDR3 has 14 residues. Germline V gene data show CDR1 as LNHDA and CDR2 as SQIVND (reference sequence).

Written as DNA, the CDR3 is TGTGCCAGCAGCCGTACACATGAAGCTTTCTTT. Protein sequence: CASSRTHEAFF. The chain uses TRBV7-8 and TRBJ1-1; unclear D gene. V gave up 5 bases and J gave up 7 bases, with 8 bases separating them. The CDR3 totals 11 residues. The germline gives CDR1 SGHVS, CDR2 FQNEAQ.

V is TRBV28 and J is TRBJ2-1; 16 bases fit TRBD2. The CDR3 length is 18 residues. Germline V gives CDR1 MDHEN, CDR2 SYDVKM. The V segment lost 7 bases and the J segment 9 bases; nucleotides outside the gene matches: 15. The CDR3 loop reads CASNDAAGTSGRASEQFF. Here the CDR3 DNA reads TGTGCCAGCAATGACGCGGCCGGGACTAGCGGGAGGGCCAGTGAGCAGTTCTTC.

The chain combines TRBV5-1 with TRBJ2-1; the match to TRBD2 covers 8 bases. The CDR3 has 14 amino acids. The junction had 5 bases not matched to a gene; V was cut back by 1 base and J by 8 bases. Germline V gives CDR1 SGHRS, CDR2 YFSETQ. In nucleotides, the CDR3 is TGCGCCAGCAGCTTGAGCAGCGGGAGTTATGAGCAGTTCTTC. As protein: CASSLSSGSYEQFF.

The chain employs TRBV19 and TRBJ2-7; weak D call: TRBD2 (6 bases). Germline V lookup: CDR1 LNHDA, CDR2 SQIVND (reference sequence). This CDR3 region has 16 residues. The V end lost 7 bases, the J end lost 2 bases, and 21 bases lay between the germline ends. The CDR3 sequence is CASKRRGPGSAYEQYF. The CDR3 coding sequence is TGTGCCAGTAAGAGAAGGGGTCCCGGGAGTGCCTACGAGCAGTACTTC. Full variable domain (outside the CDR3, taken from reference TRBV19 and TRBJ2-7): DGGITQSPKYLFRKEGQNVTLSCEQNLNHDAMYWYRQDPGQGLRLIYYSQIVNDFQKGDIAEGYSVSREKKESFPLTVTSAQKNPTAFYLCASKRRGPGSAYEQYFGPGTRLTVT.

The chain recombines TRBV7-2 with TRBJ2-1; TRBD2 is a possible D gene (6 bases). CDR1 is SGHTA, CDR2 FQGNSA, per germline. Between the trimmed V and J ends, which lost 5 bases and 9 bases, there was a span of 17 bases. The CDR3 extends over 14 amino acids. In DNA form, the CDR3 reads TGTGCCAGCAGCCAAAGCGGGTATCTTAGTGAGCAGTTCTTC. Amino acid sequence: CASSQSGYLSEQFF. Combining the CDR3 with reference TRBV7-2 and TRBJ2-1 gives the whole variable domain GAGVSQSPSNKVTEKGKDVELRCDPISGHTALYWYRQSLGQGLEFLIYFQGNSAPDKSGLPSDRFSAERTGGSVSTLTIQRTQQEDSAVYLCASSQSGYLSEQFFGPGTRLTVL.

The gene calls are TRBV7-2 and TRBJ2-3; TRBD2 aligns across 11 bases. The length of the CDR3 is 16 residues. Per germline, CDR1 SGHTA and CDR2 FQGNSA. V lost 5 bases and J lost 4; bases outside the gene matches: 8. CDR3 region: CASSTGLAGEADTQYF. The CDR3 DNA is TGTGCCAGCAGCACCGGACTAGCGGGCGAGGCAGATACGCAGTATTTT.

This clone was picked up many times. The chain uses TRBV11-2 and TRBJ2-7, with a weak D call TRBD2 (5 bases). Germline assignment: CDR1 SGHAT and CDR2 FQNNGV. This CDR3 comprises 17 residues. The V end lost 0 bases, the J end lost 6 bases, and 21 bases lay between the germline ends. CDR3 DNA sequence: TGTGCCAGCAGCTTAGATGGTGCTAGCCCTACCCCGGTCGAGCAGTACTTC. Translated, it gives CASSLDGASPTPVEQYF.